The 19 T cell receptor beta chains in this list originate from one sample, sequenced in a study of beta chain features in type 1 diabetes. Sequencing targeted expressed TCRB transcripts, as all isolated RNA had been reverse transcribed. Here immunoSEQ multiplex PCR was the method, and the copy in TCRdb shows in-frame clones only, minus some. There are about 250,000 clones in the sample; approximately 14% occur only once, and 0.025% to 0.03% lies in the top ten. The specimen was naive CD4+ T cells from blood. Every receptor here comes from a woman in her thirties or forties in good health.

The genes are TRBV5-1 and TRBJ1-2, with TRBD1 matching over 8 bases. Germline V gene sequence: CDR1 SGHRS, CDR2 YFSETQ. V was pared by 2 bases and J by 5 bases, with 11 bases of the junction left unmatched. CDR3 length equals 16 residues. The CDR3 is CASSLPLTGDRYGYTF. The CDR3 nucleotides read TGCGCCAGCAGCTTACCCCTGACAGGGGATCGATATGGCTACACCTTC.

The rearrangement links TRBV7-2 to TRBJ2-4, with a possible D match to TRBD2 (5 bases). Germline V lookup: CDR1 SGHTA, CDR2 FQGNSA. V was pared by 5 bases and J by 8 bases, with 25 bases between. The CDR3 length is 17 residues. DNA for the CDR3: TGTGCCAGCAGCCTCCTTACGGGCGTGGGCCTGGAGGACATTCAGTACTTC. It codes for CASSLLTGVGLEDIQYF.

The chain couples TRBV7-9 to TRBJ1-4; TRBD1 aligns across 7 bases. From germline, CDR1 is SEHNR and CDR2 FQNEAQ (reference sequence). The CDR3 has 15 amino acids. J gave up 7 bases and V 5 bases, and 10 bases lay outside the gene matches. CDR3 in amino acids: CASSLQGVASEKLFF. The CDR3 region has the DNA TGTGCCAGCAGCCTCCAGGGGGTCGCGTCTGAAAAACTGTTTTTT. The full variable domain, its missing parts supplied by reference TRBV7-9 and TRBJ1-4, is DTGVSQNPRHKITKRGQNVTFRCDPISEHNRLYWYRQTLGQGPEFLTYFQNEAQLEKSRLLSDRFSAERPKGSFSTLEIQRTEQGDSAMYLCASSLQGVASEKLFFGSGTQLSVL.

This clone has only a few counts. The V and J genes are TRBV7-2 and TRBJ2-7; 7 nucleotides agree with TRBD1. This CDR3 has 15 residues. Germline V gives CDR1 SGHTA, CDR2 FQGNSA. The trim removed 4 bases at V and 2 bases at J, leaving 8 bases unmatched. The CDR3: CASSWGGTAPYEQYF. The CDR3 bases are TGTGCCAGCAGCTGGGGTGGGACAGCCCCCTACGAGCAGTACTTC.

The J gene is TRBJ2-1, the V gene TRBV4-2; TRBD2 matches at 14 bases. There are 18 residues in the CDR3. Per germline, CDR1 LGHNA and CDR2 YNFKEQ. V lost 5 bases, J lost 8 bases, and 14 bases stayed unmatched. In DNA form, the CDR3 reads TGTGCCAGCAGCTCTCAGACGACTAGCGGGGGGGCGTGGCATGAGCAGTTCTTC. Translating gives CASSSQTTSGGAWHEQFF.

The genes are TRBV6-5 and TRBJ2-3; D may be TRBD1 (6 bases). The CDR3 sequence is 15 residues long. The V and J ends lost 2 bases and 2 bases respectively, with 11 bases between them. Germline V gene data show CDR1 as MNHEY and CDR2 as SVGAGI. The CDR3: CASSYTGPFTDTQYF. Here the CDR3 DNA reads TGTGCCAGCAGTTACACAGGGCCGTTCACAGATACGCAGTATTTT.

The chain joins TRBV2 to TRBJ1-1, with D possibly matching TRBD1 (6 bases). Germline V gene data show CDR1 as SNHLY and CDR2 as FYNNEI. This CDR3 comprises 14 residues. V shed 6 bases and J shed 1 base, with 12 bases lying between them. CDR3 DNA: TGTGCCAGCAGGGGGACATTGAGGAACACTGAAGCTTTCTTT. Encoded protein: CASRGTLRNTEAFF.

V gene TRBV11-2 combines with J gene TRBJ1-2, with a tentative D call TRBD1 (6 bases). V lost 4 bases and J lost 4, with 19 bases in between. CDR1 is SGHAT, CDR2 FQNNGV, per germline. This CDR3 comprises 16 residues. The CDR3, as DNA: TGTGCCAGCAGCTCTCTGAAGGGGGGGTGGAGCTATGGCTACACCTTC. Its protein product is CASSSLKGGWSYGYTF. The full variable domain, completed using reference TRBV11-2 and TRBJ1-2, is EAGVAQSPRYKIIEKRQSVAFWCNPISGHATLYWYQQILGQGPKLLIQFQNNGVVDDSQLPKDRFSAERLKGVDSTLKIQPAKLEDSAVYLCASSSLKGGWSYGYTFGSGTRLTVV.

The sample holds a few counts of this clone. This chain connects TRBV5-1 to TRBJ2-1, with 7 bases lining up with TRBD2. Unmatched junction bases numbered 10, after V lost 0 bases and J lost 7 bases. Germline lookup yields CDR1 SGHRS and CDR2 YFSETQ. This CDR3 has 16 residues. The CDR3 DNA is TGCGCCAGCAGCTTGGTATCAGGGCCGGGGGGAAATGAGCAGTTCTTC. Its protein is CASSLVSGPGGNEQFF.

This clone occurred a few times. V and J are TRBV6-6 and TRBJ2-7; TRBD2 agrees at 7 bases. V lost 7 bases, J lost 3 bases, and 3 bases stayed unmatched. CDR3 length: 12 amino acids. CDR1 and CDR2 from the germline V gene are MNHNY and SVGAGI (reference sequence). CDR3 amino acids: CASKREGYEQYF. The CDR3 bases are TGTGCCAGCAAGAGGGAGGGCTACGAGCAGTACTTC.

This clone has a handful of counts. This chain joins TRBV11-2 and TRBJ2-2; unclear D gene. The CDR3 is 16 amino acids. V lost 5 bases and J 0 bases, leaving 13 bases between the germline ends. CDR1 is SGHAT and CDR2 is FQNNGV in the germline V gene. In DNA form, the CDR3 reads TGTGCCAGCAGCCCTCTTGGGCGCGCGAACACCGGGGAGCTGTTTTTT. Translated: CASSPLGRANTGELFF.

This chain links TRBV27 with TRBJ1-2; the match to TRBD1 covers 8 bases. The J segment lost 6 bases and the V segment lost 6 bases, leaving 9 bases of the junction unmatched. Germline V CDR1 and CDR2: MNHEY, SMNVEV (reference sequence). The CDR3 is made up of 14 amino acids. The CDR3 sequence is CASREPGGSDGYTF. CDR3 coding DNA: TGTGCCAGCAGAGAGCCAGGGGGCTCGGATGGCTACACCTTC.

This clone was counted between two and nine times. CDR3 loop: CASSYGLLAGTYEQYF. CDR3 coding DNA: TGTGCCAGCAGTTACGGGCTGTTAGCGGGTACCTACGAGCAGTACTTC. The gene calls are TRBV6-5 and TRBJ2-7, with 7 positions matching TRBD2. After removal of 2 bases from V and 2 bases from J, the junction contained 9 bases not matched to a gene. Germline V gene sequence: CDR1 MNHEY, CDR2 SVGAGI. This CDR3 region has 16 residues.

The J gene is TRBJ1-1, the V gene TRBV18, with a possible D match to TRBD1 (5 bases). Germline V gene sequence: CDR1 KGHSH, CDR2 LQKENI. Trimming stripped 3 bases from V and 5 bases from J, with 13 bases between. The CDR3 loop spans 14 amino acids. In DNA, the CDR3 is TGTGCCAGCTCACCGGGCAGTGGGGGGACTGAAGCTTTCTTT. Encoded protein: CASSPGSGGTEAFF.

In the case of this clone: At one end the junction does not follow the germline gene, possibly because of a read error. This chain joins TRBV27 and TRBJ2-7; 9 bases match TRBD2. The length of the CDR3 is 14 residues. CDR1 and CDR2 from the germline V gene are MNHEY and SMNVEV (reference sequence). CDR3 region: CASSSPLAGFPRVF. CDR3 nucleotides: TGTGCCAGCAGTTCTCCACTAGCGGGTTTTCCCAGGGTCTTC.

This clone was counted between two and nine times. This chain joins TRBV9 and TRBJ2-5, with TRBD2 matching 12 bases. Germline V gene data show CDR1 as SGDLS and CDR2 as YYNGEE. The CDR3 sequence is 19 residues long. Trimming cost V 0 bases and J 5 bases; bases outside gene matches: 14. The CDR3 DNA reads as TGTGCCAGCAGCGTAGGACACCAGACTCGACTAGCGGGGGTGGAGACCCAGTACTTC. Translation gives CASSVGHQTRLAGVETQYF.

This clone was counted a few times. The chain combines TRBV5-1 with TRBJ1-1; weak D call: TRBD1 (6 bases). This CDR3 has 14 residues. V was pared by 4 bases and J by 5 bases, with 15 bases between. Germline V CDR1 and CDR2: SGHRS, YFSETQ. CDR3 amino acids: CASSGQPGGTEAFF. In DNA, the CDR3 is TGCGCCAGCAGCGGACAGCCGGGAGGAACTGAAGCTTTCTTT.

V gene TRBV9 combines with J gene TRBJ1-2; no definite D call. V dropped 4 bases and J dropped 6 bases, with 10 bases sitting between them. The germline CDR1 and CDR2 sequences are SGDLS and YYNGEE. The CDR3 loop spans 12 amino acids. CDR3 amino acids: CASSPDGDGYTF. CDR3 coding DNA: TGTGCCAGCAGCCCCGACGGAGATGGCTACACCTTC.

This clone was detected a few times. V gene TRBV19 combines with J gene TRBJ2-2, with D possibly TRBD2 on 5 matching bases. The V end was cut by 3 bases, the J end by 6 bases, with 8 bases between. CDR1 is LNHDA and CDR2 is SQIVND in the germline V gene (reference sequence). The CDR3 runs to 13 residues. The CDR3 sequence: CASSIRGPGELFF. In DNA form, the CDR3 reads TGTGCCAGTAGTATTCGGGGTCCCGGGGAGCTGTTTTTT.